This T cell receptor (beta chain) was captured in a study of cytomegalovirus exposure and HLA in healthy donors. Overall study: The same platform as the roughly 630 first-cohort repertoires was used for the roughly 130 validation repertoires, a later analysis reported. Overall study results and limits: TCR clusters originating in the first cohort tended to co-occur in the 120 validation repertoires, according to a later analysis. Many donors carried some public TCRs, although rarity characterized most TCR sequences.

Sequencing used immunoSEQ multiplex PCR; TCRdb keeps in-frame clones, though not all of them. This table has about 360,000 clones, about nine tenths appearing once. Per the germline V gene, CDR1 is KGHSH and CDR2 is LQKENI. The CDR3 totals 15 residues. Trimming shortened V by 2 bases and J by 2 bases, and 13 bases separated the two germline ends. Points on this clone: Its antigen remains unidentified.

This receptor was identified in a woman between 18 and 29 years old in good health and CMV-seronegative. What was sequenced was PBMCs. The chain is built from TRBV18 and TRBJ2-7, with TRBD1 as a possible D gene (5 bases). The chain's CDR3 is CASSPGADRAYEQYF. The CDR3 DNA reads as TGTGCCAGCTCACCAGGGGCAGACCGTGCCTACGAGCAGTACTTC.